The clone carrying this T cell receptor (beta chain) has at least ten counts. Antigen specificity is unknown. The data originate from a study of CD8+CD57+ T cells in acquired aplastic anemia. Across the study: The mean DNA yield obtained from sorted CD4+ and CD8+ cells came to 3 to 3.5 ug. Some 9.9 million reads, on average, were obtained for CD4+ cells from healthy donors.

Broader study findings: Between patients and controls, 25 to 30 CD8+ CDR3 sequences were found in common.

This CDR3 has 14 amino acids. Germline values: CDR1 MGHDK, CDR2 SYGVNS. Trimming shortened V by 5 bases and J by 1 base, and 11 bases separated the two germline ends. Genomic DNA, serving as template, underwent TCR beta VDJ and CDR3 profiling. TCRdb itself ran the reads through MiXCR, one entry per CDR3 protein. Of 100,000 to 150,000 distinct CDR3 sequences in the sample, approximately 41% are singletons; the top ten hold under 9%. The specimen was sorted CD4+, CD8+, or CD8+CD57+ T cells (not recorded which) from PBMCs. This chain uses TRBV25-1 with TRBJ1-1, with D possibly TRBD1 on 5 matching bases. The TCR sequence derives from a human donor in good health, serving as a control. CDR3 residues: CASSIPGANTEAFF. CDR3 nucleotide sequence: TGTGCCAGCAGTATCCCCGGGGCGAACACTGAAGCTTTCTTT.